Listed below are T cell receptor beta chains from one sample, sequenced in a study of T cells in Graves' hyperthyroidism and ophthalmopathy. Each CDR3 protein gets one entry after TCRdb re-called the multiplex PCR reads with MiXCR. The sample contains under 700,000 distinct CDR3 sequences, about 45% of which appear only once. Material: peripheral blood or thyroid tissue (not recorded which). The receptors were sampled from a woman under 30 with Graves' hyperthyroidism. The conserved cysteine and the conserved F or W are not part of the CDR3 here. Each record gives: J gene, V gene, CDR3 protein.

TRBJ1-2 | TRBV5-1 | ASSSSAYGYT
TRBJ2-7 | TRBV2 | ASNGSSYEQY
TRBJ1-6 | TRBV7-3 | ASSPDRDSPLH
TRBJ2-7 | TRBV6-5 | ASTQAYEQY
TRBJ1-1 | TRBV20-1 | SGQGAGY
TRBJ2-7 | TRBV29-1 | SVESRDTYEQY
TRBJ1-2 | TRBV5-1 | ASSLEDANYGYT
TRBJ2-6 | TRBV19 | ASTAGANVLT
TRBJ1-2 | TRBV2 | ASMGTGTSYGYT
TRBJ2-7 | TRBV7-9 | ASSLPQSDRMSYEQY
TRBJ1-2 | TRBV14 | ASSAVGGANYGYT
TRBJ2-7 | TRBV24-1 | ATSGADRPYEQY
TRBJ1-6 | TRBV25-1 | ASSSGSGRNSPLH
TRBJ1-2 | TRBV11-1 | ASSHGFYGYT
TRBJ1-6 | TRBV7-2 | ASSLTGVRSPLH
TRBJ1-2 | TRBV24-1 | ANRDRIYGYT
TRBJ1-6 | TRBV24-1 | ATSDHRQGTNSPLH
TRBJ1-1 | TRBV6-1 | ASYRRGRITEAF
TRBJ1-1 | TRBV12-3/TRBV12-4 | ASSWTGLLTF
TRBJ2-7 | TRBV7-8 | ASSFEGLAGELH
TRBJ2-7 | TRBV20-1 | SASAGARGYEQY
TRBJ2-7 | TRBV12-3/TRBV12-4 | ASTWFPNSYEQY
TRBJ2-7 | TRBV29-1 | SVVGTGGYEQY
TRBJ2-7 | TRBV7-9 | ASSWTSYEQY
TRBJ2-5 | TRBV20-1 | SASLGTGETQY
TRBJ2-5 | TRBV10-1 | ASSDRAGTGDGETQY
TRBJ1-2 | TRBV7-9 | ASSRLNGYT
TRBJ1-4 | TRBV7-6 | ASSTGQGDEKLF
TRBJ1-2 | TRBV12-3/TRBV12-4 | ASSSIYGYT
TRBJ2-7 | TRBV12-5 | ASGLVPSEQY
TRBJ2-5 | TRBV20-1 | SARVREKVQETQY
TRBJ1-4 | TRBV10-3 | AISDNRLGRSEKLF
TRBJ1-4 | TRBV18 | ASSPTLYEKLF
TRBJ2-7 | TRBV7-4 | ASSLAGLIEQY
TRBJ2-7 | TRBV7-8 | ASSLALGGYEQY
TRBJ2-7 | TRBV19 | ASRLAGYGSYEQY
TRBJ1-5 | TRBV7-8 | ASSHTRLGGSQPQH
TRBJ1-1 | TRBV5-1 | ASSMDSTEAF
TRBJ2-5 | TRBV11-2 | ASSQGIAGAQETQY
TRBJ1-6 | TRBV15 | ATSTRDNSPLH
TRBJ1-2 | TRBV7-2 | ASSLVGSGGVGYT
TRBJ1-1 | TRBV7-2 | ASSVGGFEAF
TRBJ1-1 | TRBV3-1 | ASRDTAGGTEAF
TRBJ2-7 | TRBV7-9 | ASVKGAAYEQY
TRBJ2-2 | TRBV25-1 | ATAQGVANTGELF
TRBJ1-2 | TRBV10-3 | AISAAGDGHT
TRBJ2-7 | TRBV10-3 | AISLAGLSYEQY
TRBJ1-1 | TRBV2 | ASSERRHTEAF
TRBJ1-1 | TRBV24-1 | ATSDVNTEAF
TRBJ2-2 | TRBV25-1 | ASSPGWDTGELF
TRBJ2-2 | TRBV7-2 | ASSLITGNTGELF
TRBJ1-3 | TRBV9 | ASSRFNGADTIY
TRBJ2-7 | TRBV7-9 | ASSLVGPSYEQY
TRBJ2-2 | TRBV15 | ATSRGHSSGRSNTGELF
TRBJ1-6 | TRBV12-3/TRBV12-4 | ASSLQGFTPLH
TRBJ1-2 | TRBV14 | ASSQGRGDYGYT
TRBJ1-5 | TRBV15 | ATSKGDTQPQH
TRBJ1-5 | TRBV2 | ASSEGSGHQPQH
TRBJ1-2 | TRBV7-3 | ASSLHPGYGYT
TRBJ2-7 | TRBV2 | ASSDGTSGSLSYEQY